This TCR beta chain was found in a study of PD-1 blockade in classical Hodgkin lymphoma. Study in general: Intravenous infusions of nivolumab 3 mg/kg reached patients every 2 weeks. Findings and caveats of the study: Unlike CD8+ TCR diversity, which did not rise significantly by C4D1, CD4+ TCR diversity did.

Germline values: CDR1 LGHNA, CDR2 YNFKEQ. The CDR3 consists of 14 residues. With 1 base removed from V and 6 bases from J, the gap between germline ends came to 12 bases. Sequencing used immunoSEQ multiplex PCR; TCRdb keeps in-frame clones, though not all of them. Among around 25,000 clones listed, around three quarters were seen once. This clone was seen just once. The antigen is not known. Time point reported: cycle 4 day 1 (C4D1), after around six weeks of nivolumab. Each patient's relapse followed autologous stem cell transplantation, and brentuximab vedotin exposure varied. The sequence was collected from a human donor with classical Hodgkin lymphoma. The chain links TRBV4-2 to TRBJ1-2; no clear D. The specimen comprised peripheral blood mononuclear cells (PBMCs), sampled before the fourth cycle of nivolumab. The CDR3 region has the DNA TGTGCCAGCAGCCAAGCGAAAGGGAGAGATGGCTACACCTTC. This translates into CASSQAKGRDGYTF.